This T cell receptor (beta chain) was identified during a study of CD8+CD57+ T cells in acquired aplastic anemia. Looking at the study overall: Sorted CD4+ and CD8+ cells yielded DNA averaging around 3.2 ug.

This CDR3 spans 15 amino acids. Looked up from germline, CDR1 is SGHVS and CDR2 is FNYEAQ. V dropped 1 base and J dropped 1 base, with 11 bases sitting between them. This clonotype was detected many times. Its specificity is not known. Notes on the study in general: Overlapping CD8+ CDR3 repertoires of patients and controls contained twenty-nine shared sequences.

Patients chosen for sequencing had CD8+CD57+ cells that had expanded, as shown by flow cytometry. Severe acquired aplastic anemia was present in every patient. Template material for TCR beta VDJ and CDR3 profiling consisted of genomic DNA. A single record per CDR3 protein comes from TCRdb applying MiXCR to the reads. The sample contains 400,000 to 600,000 distinct CDR3 sequences, around 30% of which appear only once. The receptor's source is a human donor with aplastic anemia. The V call is TRBV7-6, the J call TRBJ2-7; D may match TRBD1 or TRBD2 (5 bases each). The sequencing input was sorted CD4+, CD8+, or CD8+CD57+ T cells (not recorded which) from PBMCs. CDR3 amino acids: CASSLGSGRSYEQYF. The CDR3 DNA reads TGTGCCAGCAGCTTAGGTTCGGGACGGTCCTACGAGCAGTACTTC. Using reference TRBV7-6 and TRBJ2-7 for the parts outside the CDR3, the full variable domain is GAGVSQSPRYKVTKRGQDVALRCDPISGHVSLYWYRQALGQGPEFLTYFNYEAQQDKSGLPNDRFSAERPEGSISTLTIQRTEQRDSAMYRCASSLGSGRSYEQYFGPGTRLTVT.